This T cell receptor (beta chain) derives from a study of T cell responses to AZD1222 COVID-19 vaccine. Study outcomes and limitations: Recipients of AZD1222 seropositive at baseline numbered only 6 or 7. Donors, mostly white British, included more females; clonal diversity was possibly underestimated. Spike-wide coverage was observed for vaccine-associated CD4 TCRs, with dominant responses at 160-218 and 743-854. Increases in Spike-specific TCR breadth and depth were seen after two AZD1222 doses.

On this clone itself: The antigen is undetermined.

Libraries were prepared by immunoSEQ multiplex PCR; TCRdb keeps only in-frame clonotypes and omits some of them. The profile shows about 130,000 clones, 87% of them singletons. The CDR3 sequence is 14 residues long. V gave up 5 bases and J gave up 10 bases, with 15 bases separating them. CDR1 is MNHEY, CDR2 SMNVEV, per germline (reference sequence). This clonotype was obtained from an adult in good health. This material consisted of peripheral blood, taken on day 0 of AZD1222 vaccination. This chain links TRBV27 with TRBJ1-6, with D possibly TRBD1 on 6 matching bases. The CDR3 DNA is TGTGCCAGCAGTCCCCGGACAGTCGGGTCACCCCTCCACTTT. Translating it yields CASSPRTVGSPLHF.